The 12 T cell receptor beta chains in this list originate from one sample, sequenced in a study of cytomegalovirus exposure and HLA in healthy donors listed by TCRdb under 2017. Library generation was performed with the immunoSEQ multiplex PCR assay. A mixture of 60 forward primers for TCR Vbeta segments and 13 reverse primers for TCR Jbeta segments was used in the multiplex PCR. The table comes from immuneACCESS by way of TCRdb, which keeps in-frame sequences with V and J called. Part of the clones is missing from these tables; in studies checked, under half for an unresolved V gene and the rest for unknown reasons. The table for this sample lists around 160,000 clones; just over 70% of them were counted only once. 4.7% of the sample is taken by the ten largest. Sequenced sample: PBMCs. The source of these receptors is a man aged 18 to 35 in good health and CMV-seropositive.

This clone was observed a few times. This sequence joins TRBV5-6 and TRBJ2-1, with 7 nucleotides matching TRBD2. CDR1 and CDR2 from the germline V gene are SGHDT and YYEEEE. The junction had 10 bases not matched to a gene; V was cut back by 4 bases and J by 3 bases. This CDR3 spans 16 amino acids. CDR3 region: CASSPRPAGNYNEQFF. DNA of the CDR3: TGTGCCAGCAGCCCCAGACCAGCGGGAAACTACAATGAGCAGTTCTTC.

This clone has a handful of counts. This chain joins TRBV30 and TRBJ1-1; a possible D gene is TRBD1 (5 bases). Trimming cost V 1 base and J 3 bases, with 9 bases left between them. Germline-derived CDR1 and CDR2 are GTSNPN and SVGIG (reference sequence). The CDR3 has 13 amino acids. The CDR3 loop is CAWSDRGDTEAFF. The CDR3 bases are TGTGCCTGGAGTGATCGGGGGGACACTGAAGCTTTCTTT. The whole variable domain, filled in from reference TRBV30 and TRBJ1-1, reads SQTIHQWPATLVQPVGSPLSLECTVEGTSNPNLYWYRQAAGRGLQLLFYSVGIGQISSEVPQNLSASRPQDRQFILSSKKLLLSDSGFYLCAWSDRGDTEAFFGQGTRLTVV.

The rearrangement joins TRBV5-8 to TRBJ2-7; no reliable D call. The V gene lost 0 bases and the J gene lost 7 bases, with 11 bases spanning the gap. CDR1 and CDR2 (germline): SGHTS, YDEGEE. This CDR3 spans 13 amino acids. The CDR3 reads CASSLGLPGEQYV. CDR3 coding DNA: TGTGCCAGCAGCTTGGGACTGCCTGGGGAGCAGTACGTC.

The V call is TRBV2, the J call TRBJ2-3; D might be TRBD2 (7 bases). The germline V and J ends were trimmed by 4 bases and 4 bases, with 15 bases remaining between them. Germline V gives CDR1 SNHLY, CDR2 FYNNEI. The CDR3 covers 15 residues. This chain's CDR3 is CASSGQGRGADTQYF. The CDR3 region has the DNA TGTGCCAGCAGTGGTCAGGGGAGGGGGGCAGATACGCAGTATTTT.

This chain joins TRBV28 and TRBJ1-1; the D is unclear. Germline CDR1 is MDHEN and CDR2 is SYDVKM. V was clipped by 2 bases and J by 1 base, with 8 bases between them. This CDR3 is 14 amino acids long. The chain's CDR3 is CASSLGRKNTEAFF. The CDR3 DNA follows: TGTGCCAGCAGTTTAGGGCGAAAGAACACTGAAGCTTTCTTT.

V usage is TRBV4-1 and J usage is TRBJ2-5, with 7 bases identical to TRBD2. Germline trimming cut 3 bases from V and 1 base from J; bases unmatched to any gene: 5. Germline V gene data show CDR1 as MGHRA and CDR2 as YSYEKL. The CDR3 totals 15 residues. The CDR3 sequence is CASSHSPSGQETQYF. The CDR3, as DNA: TGCGCCAGCAGCCACTCCCCTAGCGGCCAAGAGACCCAGTACTTC.

CDR3 DNA sequence: TGTGCCAGCAGCCGACAGGGGAAGAATGAAAAACTGTTTTTT. Amino acid sequence: CASSRQGKNEKLFF. This chain connects TRBV9 to TRBJ1-4; TRBD1 matches at 8 bases. After removal of 4 bases from V and 5 bases from J, the junction contained 4 bases not matched to a gene. The CDR3 is 14 residues long. CDR1 is SGDLS and CDR2 is YYNGEE in the germline V gene.

This clone has more than one count but fewer than ten. This chain connects TRBV10-3 to TRBJ1-1; 9 bases line up with TRBD1. Germline trimming cut 2 bases from V and 5 bases from J; bases unmatched to any gene: 6. This CDR3 is 15 amino acids long. CDR1 is ENHRY, CDR2 SYGVKD, per germline. The DNA for the CDR3 is TGTGCCATCAGTGAGCGACACAGGGGGCGAACTGAAGCTTTCTTT. Amino acids: CAISERHRGRTEAFF.

The chain combines TRBV5-8 with TRBJ2-1; TRBD2 agrees at 8 bases. This CDR3 contains 15 residues. The germline V gene encodes CDR1 SGHTS and CDR2 YDEGEE. Trimming at V came to 0 bases and at J to 9 bases, leaving 8 bases not matched to a gene. The CDR3 loop is CASSLGLASNGEQFF. In nucleotides, the CDR3 is TGTGCCAGCAGCTTGGGACTAGCGTCTAATGGTGAGCAGTTCTTC.

The chain carries TRBV19 and TRBJ1-1; D is perhaps TRBD1 (5 bases). Germline CDR1 LNHDA, CDR2 SQIVND (reference sequence). The V end lost 7 bases, the J end lost 1 base, and 22 bases lay between the germline ends. This CDR3 has 17 amino acids. The CDR3 sequence is CASTLRAGPNQNTEAFF. The CDR3 DNA reads TGTGCCAGTACCCTTAGGGCAGGGCCGAACCAGAACACTGAAGCTTTCTTT.

The chain carries TRBV19 and TRBJ1-1, with D unclear. There are 15 residues in the CDR3. Trimming took 2 bases from V and 2 from J, leaving 12 bases between them. CDR1 and CDR2 from the germline V gene are LNHDA and SQIVND (reference sequence). The CDR3 sequence is CASSIKLAPNTEAFF. The CDR3 nucleotides read TGTGCCAGTAGTATAAAGTTGGCCCCCAACACTGAAGCTTTCTTT.

The V gene is TRBV5-4, the J gene TRBJ2-1, with TRBD2 matching 8 bases. Trimming took 4 bases from V and 0 from J; bases not matched to a gene: 9. In germline, CDR1 is SGHNT, CDR2 YYREEE (reference sequence). The CDR3 runs to 17 residues. The CDR3: CASSTQAGATSYNEQFF. The DNA for the CDR3 is TGTGCCAGCAGCACCCAAGCGGGGGCTACCTCCTACAATGAGCAGTTCTTC.